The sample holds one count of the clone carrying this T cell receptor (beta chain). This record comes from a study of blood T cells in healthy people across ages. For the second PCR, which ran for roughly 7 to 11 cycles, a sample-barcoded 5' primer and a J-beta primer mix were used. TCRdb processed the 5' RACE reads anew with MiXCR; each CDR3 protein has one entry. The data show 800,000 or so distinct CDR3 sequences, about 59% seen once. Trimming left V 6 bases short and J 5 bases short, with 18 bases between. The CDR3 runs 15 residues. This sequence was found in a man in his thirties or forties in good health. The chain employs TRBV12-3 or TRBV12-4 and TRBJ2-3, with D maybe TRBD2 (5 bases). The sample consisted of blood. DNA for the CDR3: TGTGCCAGCAGCTTCCCACAACTAGGTCAAGATACGCAGTATTTT. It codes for CASSFPQLGQDTQYF.